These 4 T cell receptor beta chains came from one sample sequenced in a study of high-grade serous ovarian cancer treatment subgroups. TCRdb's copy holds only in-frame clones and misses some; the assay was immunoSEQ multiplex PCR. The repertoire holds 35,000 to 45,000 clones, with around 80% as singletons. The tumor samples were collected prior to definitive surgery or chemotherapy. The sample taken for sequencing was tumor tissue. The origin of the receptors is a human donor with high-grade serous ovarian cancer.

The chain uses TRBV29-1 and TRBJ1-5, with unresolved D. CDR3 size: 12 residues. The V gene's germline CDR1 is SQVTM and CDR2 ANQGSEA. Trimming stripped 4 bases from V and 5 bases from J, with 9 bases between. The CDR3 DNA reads TGCAGCGTTGGTAGCTACGATCAGCCCCAGCATTTT. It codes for CSVGSYDQPQHF.

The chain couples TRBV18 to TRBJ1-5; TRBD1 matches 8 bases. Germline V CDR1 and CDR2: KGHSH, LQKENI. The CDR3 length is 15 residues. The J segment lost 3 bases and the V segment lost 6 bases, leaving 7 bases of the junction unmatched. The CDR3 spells CASSRGLPDNQPQHF. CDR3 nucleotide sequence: TGTGCCAGCTCCAGGGGGCTCCCAGACAATCAGCCCCAGCATTTT. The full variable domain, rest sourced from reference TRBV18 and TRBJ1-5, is NAGVMQNPRHLVRRRGQEARLRCSPMKGHSHVYWYRQLPEEGLKFMVYLQKENIIDESGMPKERFSAEFPKEGPSILRIQQVVRGDSAAYFCASSRGLPDNQPQHFGDGTRLSIL.

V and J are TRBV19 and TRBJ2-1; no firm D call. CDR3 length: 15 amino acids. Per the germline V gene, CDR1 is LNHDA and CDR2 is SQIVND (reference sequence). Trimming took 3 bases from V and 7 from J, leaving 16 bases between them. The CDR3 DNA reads TGTGCCAGTAGTATTCTGGGTTCTTCTGCGAATGAGCAGTTCTTC. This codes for CASSILGSSANEQFF.

The CDR3 sequence is CASSLGLAVSSYNEQFF. The CDR3 DNA reads TGTGCCAGCAGTTTGGGACTAGCGGTAAGCTCCTACAATGAGCAGTTCTTC. This chain connects TRBV28 to TRBJ2-1; 11 nucleotides align to TRBD2. Germline assignment: CDR1 MDHEN and CDR2 SYDVKM. The CDR3 is 17 residues long. Trimming at V came to 3 bases and at J to 0 bases, leaving 4 bases not matched to a gene.